The present TCR beta chain was sequenced within a study of T cell responses to AZD1222 COVID-19 vaccine. This clone was observed a handful of times. Antigen unknown. Data came from immunoSEQ multiplex PCR; TCRdb stores just in-frame clones and leaves some out. The sample records 90,000 to 100,000 clones, about 89% being singletons. Study-level results: Most donors were white British, females outnumbered males, and clonal diversity was possibly underestimated.

With 4 bases removed from V and 1 base from J, the gap between germline ends came to 13 bases. Germline loops: CDR1 SEHNR, CDR2 FQNEAQ (reference sequence). The CDR3 length is 15 residues. The sample consisted of peripheral blood, taken on day 0 of AZD1222 vaccination. This receptor was obtained from an adult in good health. The chain links TRBV7-9 to TRBJ1-2; D perhaps matches TRBD1 (5 bases). DNA of the CDR3: TGTGCCAGCAGCTCGGCACGGGGCCTTAACTATGGCTACACCTTC. Its translation is CASSSARGLNYGYTF.